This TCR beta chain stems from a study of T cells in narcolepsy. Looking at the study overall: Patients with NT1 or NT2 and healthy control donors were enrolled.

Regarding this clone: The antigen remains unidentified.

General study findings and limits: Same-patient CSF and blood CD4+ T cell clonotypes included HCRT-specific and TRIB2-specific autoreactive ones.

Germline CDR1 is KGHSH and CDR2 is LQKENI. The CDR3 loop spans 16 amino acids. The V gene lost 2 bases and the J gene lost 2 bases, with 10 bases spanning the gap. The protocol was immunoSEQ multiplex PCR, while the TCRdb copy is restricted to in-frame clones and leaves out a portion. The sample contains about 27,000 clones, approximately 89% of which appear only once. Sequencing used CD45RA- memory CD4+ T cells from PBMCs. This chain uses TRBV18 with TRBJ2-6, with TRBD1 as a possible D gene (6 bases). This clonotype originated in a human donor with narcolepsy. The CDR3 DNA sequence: TGTGCCAGCTCACCAAATACAGGGACTGGGGCCAACGTCCTGACTTTC. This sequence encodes CASSPNTGTGANVLTF.